Detailed here is one T cell receptor beta chain. These data belong to a study of blood T cell repertoires in COVID-19. In the study overall: Collection of acute and convalescent COVID-19 samples took place in the United States, Italy and Spain. Sources were T cells, B-cell-depleted T cells, or PBMCs; the material itself was cDNA or gDNA.

Germline-derived CDR1 and CDR2 are SEHNR and FQNEAQ (reference sequence). CDR3 size: 15 residues. The V end was cut by 0 bases, the J end by 8 bases, with 13 bases between. In the original processing: Counts of nucleated cells, estimated from reference gene primer amplification, were obtained. TCRdb's copy holds only in-frame clones and misses some; the assay was immunoSEQ multiplex PCR. V and J calls and clone size follow that table, whereas D and trimming were derived from the DNA. Counted here are about 140,000 clones, approximately 90% occurring once; the ten biggest clones make up around 1.6%. The genes are TRBV7-9 and TRBJ1-4; D might be TRBD1 (6 bases). Sequencing was done on a sample of peripheral blood. The origin of this receptor is a human donor in a cohort sampled during active COVID-19. For the CDR3, the DNA is TGTGCCAGCAGCTTAGCGTTAGGGGGAGAAGAAAAACTGTTTTTT. Protein: CASSLALGGEEKLFF.